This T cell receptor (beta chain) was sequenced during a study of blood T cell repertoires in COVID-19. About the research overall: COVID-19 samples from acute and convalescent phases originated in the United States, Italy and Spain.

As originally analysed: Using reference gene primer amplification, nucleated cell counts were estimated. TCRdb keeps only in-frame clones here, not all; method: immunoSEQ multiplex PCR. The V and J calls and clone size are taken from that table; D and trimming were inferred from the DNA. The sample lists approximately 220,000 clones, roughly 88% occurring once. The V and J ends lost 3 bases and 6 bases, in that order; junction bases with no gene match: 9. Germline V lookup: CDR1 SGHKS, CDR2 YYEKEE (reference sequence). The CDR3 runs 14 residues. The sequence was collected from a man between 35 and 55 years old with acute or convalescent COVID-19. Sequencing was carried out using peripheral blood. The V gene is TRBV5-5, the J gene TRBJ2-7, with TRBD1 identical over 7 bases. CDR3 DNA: TGTGCCAGCAGCTCCCGGGACAGCCTCCTCGAGCAGTACTTC. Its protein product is CASSSRDSLLEQYF.